The 26 T cell receptor beta chains below were found in one sample sequenced in a study of immune heterogeneity within non-small cell lung tumors. The TCR beta CDR3 region underwent multiplex PCR amplification with 32 V and 13 J primers. TCRdb reprocessed the multiplex PCR reads with MiXCR, giving one entry per CDR3 protein. The profile shows some 3,000 distinct CDR3 sequences, roughly half of them singletons. Genomic DNA from bulk tumor acted as the template, and around 630 ng was loaded per sample. Biopsies, several per primary tumor and spaced far apart, were collected during surgery. Each patient presented with untreated, newly diagnosed non-small cell lung cancer and received curative surgery. What was sequenced was lung tumor tissue. These receptors all come from a man in his 70s with non-small cell lung cancer.

The chain employs TRBV20-1 and TRBJ1-5; no definite D call. Between the trimmed V and J ends, which lost 4 bases and 3 bases, there was a span of 16 bases. The CDR3 is 15 amino acids. Germline V gene lookup returns CDR1 DFQATT and CDR2 SNEGSKA (reference sequence). DNA of the CDR3: TGCAGTGCTAACCTCGGGCGAGGGTCCAATCAGCCCCAGCATTTT. Translation: CSANLGRGSNQPQHF.

The rearrangement joins TRBV29-1 to TRBJ1-2, with unresolved D. V was trimmed by 0 bases and J by 4 bases, leaving 9 bases between them. This CDR3 has 13 amino acids. Per the germline V gene, CDR1 is SQVTM and CDR2 is ANQGSEA. This chain's CDR3 is CSVEDGQSYGYTF. The CDR3 bases are TGCAGCGTTGAAGATGGTCAGTCCTATGGCTACACCTTC. Together with reference TRBV29-1 and TRBJ1-2, the CDR3 gives the full variable domain: SAVISQKPSRDICQRGTSLTIQCQVDSQVTMMFWYRQQPGQSLTLIATANQGSEATYESGFVIDKFPISRPNLTFSTLTVSNMSPEDSSIYLCSVEDGQSYGYTFGSGTRLTVV.

The rearrangement joins TRBV7-9 to TRBJ1-1; no clear D. Germline V lookup: CDR1 SEHNR, CDR2 FQNEAQ (reference sequence). The V gene lost 1 base and the J gene lost 6 bases, with 6 bases spanning the gap. CDR3 size: 12 residues. The CDR3 loop is CASSLEFSEAFF. The CDR3 DNA sequence: TGTGCCAGCAGCTTAGAATTTTCTGAAGCTTTCTTT.

The rearrangement joins TRBV27 to TRBJ2-7, with D possibly being TRBD2 (6 bases). This CDR3 contains 15 residues. Trimming cost V 4 bases and J 3 bases, with 16 bases left between them. Germline CDR1 reads MNHEY; CDR2 reads SMNVEV (reference sequence). CDR3 sequence reads: CASSSGPEGIYEQYF. For the CDR3, the DNA is TGTGCCAGCAGTTCGGGCCCGGAGGGGATCTACGAGCAGTACTTC.

This chain connects TRBV29-1 to TRBJ1-1; D unclear. V lost 7 bases to trimming and J lost 1 base, with 10 bases between them. The germline V gene has CDR1 SQVTM and CDR2 ANQGSEA. The CDR3 spans 12 residues. CDR3 residues: CSGTEGNTEAFF. The DNA of the CDR3 is TGCAGCGGGACGGAGGGGAACACTGAAGCTTTCTTT.

The chain combines TRBV6-1 with TRBJ2-5; D is unresolved. V was shortened by 6 bases and J by 4 bases, with 12 bases between the two germline ends. Germline loops: CDR1 MNHNS, CDR2 SASEGT. The CDR3 runs 13 residues. The DNA for the CDR3 is TGTGCCAGCAGAGATCGGGTGGCAGAGACCCAGTACTTC. Its protein is CASRDRVAETQYF.

This chain joins TRBV20-1 and TRBJ1-2; perhaps TRBD1 as D (5 bases). Looked up from germline, CDR1 is DFQATT and CDR2 is SNEGSKA (reference sequence). V was clipped by 0 bases and J by 6 bases, with 17 bases between them. CDR3 length: 15 residues. The CDR3 protein is CSARDSPGHRDGYTF. In DNA form, the CDR3 reads TGCAGTGCTAGAGATTCCCCCGGACACCGAGATGGCTACACCTTC.

The chain joins TRBV10-1 to TRBJ2-1, with 9 bases lining up with TRBD1. V lost 6 bases and J lost 8; bases outside the gene matches: 11. The CDR3 is 15 amino acids. The V gene's germline CDR1 is WNHNN and CDR2 SYGVQD (reference sequence). The CDR3 sequence: CASSLPGQGRDEQFF. Written as DNA, the CDR3 is TGCGCCAGCAGCCTACCGGGACAGGGTCGGGATGAGCAGTTCTTC.

This clonotype occurred a few times. The rearrangement joins TRBV12-3 or TRBV12-4 to TRBJ1-5; D gene unclear. V lost 3 bases and J 4 bases, leaving 7 bases between the germline ends. The CDR3 is 13 residues long. CDR3 bases: TGTGCCAGCAGTTTCGGGTGGAATCAGCCCCAGCATTTT. Protein product: CASSFGWNQPQHF.

This clonotype appeared a single time. The rearrangement links TRBV20-1 to TRBJ2-7; the match to TRBD1 covers 7 bases. The CDR3 runs 14 residues. The germline CDR1 and CDR2 sequences are DFQATT and SNEGSKA (reference sequence). The ends lost 4 bases at V and 1 base at J; junction bases unmatched: 7. In nucleotides, the CDR3 is TGCAGTGCTACTCGGGACAGCGTATCCTACGAGCAGTACTTC. It codes for CSATRDSVSYEQYF.

V usage is TRBV19 and J usage is TRBJ1-1, with a weak D call TRBD1 (5 bases). Germline V gene lookup returns CDR1 LNHDA and CDR2 SQIVND (reference sequence). V was pared by 1 base and J by 1 base, with 13 bases between. CDR3 length: 16 residues. Here the CDR3 DNA reads TGTGCCAGTAGTATAGGCGGCAGGGCAAGGAACACTGAAGCTTTCTTT. Translation: CASSIGGRARNTEAFF.

This clonotype was counted between two and nine times. The rearrangement uses TRBV28 and TRBJ2-7, with TRBD2 as a possible D gene (5 bases). This CDR3 is built from 13 residues. Trimming took 4 bases from V and 5 from J, leaving 12 bases between them. Germline V lookup: CDR1 MDHEN, CDR2 SYDVKM. CDR3 protein: CASSSYGLNEQYF. DNA of the CDR3: TGTGCCAGCAGTTCCTATGGACTGAACGAGCAGTACTTC.

This chain uses TRBV20-1 with TRBJ1-1; D may be TRBD1 (5 bases). The V end lost 3 bases, the J end lost 1 base, and 12 bases lay between the germline ends. The germline V gene has CDR1 DFQATT and CDR2 SNEGSKA (reference sequence). The length of the CDR3 is 14 residues. The CDR3 coding sequence is TGCAGTGCTAGTGGGGCTGCGGGGAACACTGAAGCTTTCTTT. Its protein is CSASGAAGNTEAFF.

This clonotype has just one count. This chain links TRBV7-2 with TRBJ1-2, with unresolved D. Germline loops: CDR1 SGHTA, CDR2 FQGNSA. V was pared by 1 base and J by 8 bases, with 11 bases between. The CDR3 is 13 amino acids. This chain's CDR3 is CASSLGQRWGYTF. The CDR3 bases are TGTGCCAGCAGCTTAGGCCAGCGTTGGGGCTACACCTTC. The full variable domain, in which reference TRBV7-2 and TRBJ1-2 provide the parts outside the CDR3, is GAGVSQSPSNKVTEKGKDVELRCDPISGHTALYWYRQSLGQGLEFLIYFQGNSAPDKSGLPSDRFSAERTGGSVSTLTIQRTQQEDSAVYLCASSLGQRWGYTFGSGTRLTVV.

This chain connects TRBV6-1 to TRBJ2-7; 7 bases agree with TRBD1. Trimming took 5 bases from V and 2 from J; bases not matched to a gene: 12. CDR3 length: 16 residues. The germline V gene encodes CDR1 MNHNS and CDR2 SASEGT. DNA of the CDR3: TGTGCCAGCAGTCAAGGCCCCGGGACAGCGACCTACGAGCAGTACTTC. Translation: CASSQGPGTATYEQYF.

This clonotype was seen a few times. The chain recombines TRBV30 with TRBJ2-7; D gene ambiguous. CDR3 length equals 12 residues. Germline V gene data show CDR1 as GTSNPN and CDR2 as SVGIG (reference sequence). V was trimmed by 2 bases and J by 6 bases, leaving 11 bases between them. The CDR3 is CAWSWGWGEQYF. CDR3 in DNA: TGTGCCTGGAGTTGGGGTTGGGGCGAGCAGTACTTC.

The chain carries TRBV19 and TRBJ2-3; 12 nucleotides line up with TRBD2. V lost 4 bases, J lost 5 bases, and 7 bases stayed unmatched. CDR3 length: 16 residues. Germline lookup yields CDR1 LNHDA and CDR2 SQIVND (reference sequence). DNA for the CDR3: TGTGCCAGTAGTAGACTAGCGGGAGATGGTAGAGATACGCAGTATTTT. This sequence encodes CASSRLAGDGRDTQYF. The whole variable domain, remainder taken from reference TRBV19 and TRBJ2-3, is DGGITQSPKYLFRKEGQNVTLSCEQNLNHDAMYWYRQDPGQGLRLIYYSQIVNDFQKGDIAEGYSVSREKKESFPLTVTSAQKNPTAFYLCASSRLAGDGRDTQYFGPGTRLTVL.

This clonotype was detected only a few times. The V and J genes are TRBV2 and TRBJ2-2; a weak D match, TRBD2 (6 bases). V lost 9 bases and J 3 bases, leaving 8 bases between the germline ends. CDR1 is SNHLY and CDR2 is FYNNEI in the germline V gene. CDR3 length: 12 residues. The CDR3 DNA follows: TGTGCCAGGCGGGGTTACACCGGGGAGCTGTTTTTT. It codes for CARRGYTGELFF.

The J gene is TRBJ1-2, the V gene TRBV24-1; D gene ambiguous. From germline, CDR1 is KGHDR and CDR2 SFDVKD. The V end was cut by 3 bases, the J end by 8 bases, with 9 bases between. The CDR3 runs to 12 residues. The DNA of the CDR3 is TGTGCCACCAGTGATGTCGTGGGCGGCTACACCTTC. Protein sequence: CATSDVVGGYTF.

The chain has TRBV28 and TRBJ2-2; TRBD2 matches at 12 bases. Germline CDR1 and CDR2: MDHEN and SYDVKM. The CDR3 runs 14 residues. V trimming: 8 bases; J trimming: 5 bases; junction bases outside the gene matches: 3. CDR3 DNA sequence: TGTGCCAGCGGGACTAGCGGGTGGACCGGGGAGCTGTTTTTT. This codes for CASGTSGWTGELFF.

This clonotype has only a few counts. This chain joins TRBV5-6 and TRBJ2-5; 10 bases are a match to TRBD2. Germline V gives CDR1 SGHDT, CDR2 YYEEEE. The CDR3 consists of 15 residues. Trimming took 5 bases from V and 2 from J; bases not matched to a gene: 6. This CDR3 reads CASRLAGGLQETQYF. The CDR3 DNA reads TGTGCCAGCAGATTAGCGGGAGGTCTACAAGAGACCCAGTACTTC.

This clonotype has a handful of counts. This chain uses TRBV30 with TRBJ2-3, with unresolved D. Trimming stripped 4 bases from V and 2 bases from J, with 10 bases between. In germline, CDR1 is GTSNPN, CDR2 SVGIG (reference sequence). The CDR3 sequence is 13 residues long. CDR3 residues: CAWTRDNTDTQYF. Here the CDR3 DNA reads TGTGCCTGGACTCGTGACAACACAGATACGCAGTATTTT.

The chain has TRBV5-5 and TRBJ2-7; 12 bases fit TRBD2. CDR3 length: 17 residues. Germline V CDR1 and CDR2: SGHKS, YYEKEE (reference sequence). J gave up 4 bases and V 4 bases, and 12 bases lay outside the gene matches. CDR3 in DNA: TGTGCCAGCAGCGATGAGGGACTGACTAGCGGGAGTTACGAGCAGTACTTC. The encoded protein is CASSDEGLTSGSYEQYF.

The chain carries TRBV28 and TRBJ2-7; 10 bases map to TRBD2. The CDR3 sequence is 14 residues long. V was pared by 6 bases and J by 4 bases, with 6 bases of the junction left unmatched. CDR1 is MDHEN, CDR2 SYDVKM, per germline. The CDR3 sequence: CASSKAGGGYEQYF. CDR3 nucleotides: TGTGCCAGCAGCAAAGCGGGAGGGGGGTACGAGCAGTACTTC. Combining the CDR3 with reference TRBV28 and TRBJ2-7 gives the whole variable domain DVKVTQSSRYLVKRTGEKVFLECVQDMDHENMFWYRQDPGLGLRLIYFSYDVKMKEKGDIPEGYSVSREKKERFSLILESASTNQTSMYLCASSKAGGGYEQYFGPGTRLTVT.

This clonotype occurred once. The gene calls are TRBV28 and TRBJ2-5; the match to TRBD1 covers 8 bases. V shed 4 bases, J shed 5 bases, and the junction held 9 bases outside the gene matches. The CDR3 runs 15 residues. Germline V gene sequence: CDR1 MDHEN, CDR2 SYDVKM. This CDR3 is CASSSPGQGLETQYF. CDR3 coding DNA: TGTGCCAGCAGTTCCCCCGGACAGGGTTTGGAGACCCAGTACTTC.

The chain carries TRBV13 and TRBJ1-1; TRBD1 is a possible D gene (5 bases). CDR1 is PRHDT and CDR2 is FYEKMQ in the germline V gene (reference sequence). V gave up 4 bases and J gave up 1 base, with 22 bases separating them. The CDR3 loop spans 18 amino acids. For the CDR3, the DNA is TGTGCCAGCAGCTCCTCAACCCTGGACACCGGGCCGAACACTGAAGCTTTCTTT. Its protein product is CASSSSTLDTGPNTEAFF.